This passage covers 22 T cell receptor beta chains from one sample sequenced in a study of neurological immune-mediated disorders. TCRdb processed the 5' RACE reads anew with MiXCR; each CDR3 protein has one entry. The table lists about 20,000 distinct CDR3 sequences, around 2.5% of them singletons. Material: PBMCs. These receptor sequences come from a woman aged 18-29 years with multiple sclerosis.

Many counts were recorded for this clonotype. The rearrangement links TRBV18 to TRBJ2-2; 8 positions match TRBD1. CDR1 KGHSH and CDR2 LQKENI come from the germline V gene. After removal of 3 bases from V and 4 bases from J, the junction contained 10 bases not matched to a gene. This CDR3 spans 17 amino acids. The CDR3 loop reads CASSPRPGQEFTGELFF. In DNA form, the CDR3 reads TGTGCCAGCTCACCCCGGCCGGGACAGGAGTTCACCGGGGAGCTGTTTTTT. The full variable domain, completed using reference TRBV18 and TRBJ2-2, is NAGVMQNPRHLVRRRGQEARLRCSPMKGHSHVYWYRQLPEEGLKFMVYLQKENIIDESGMPKERFSAEFPKEGPSILRIQQVVRGDSAAYFCASSPRPGQEFTGELFFGEGSRLTVL.

This clonotype was detected a few times. The genes are TRBV5-4 and TRBJ1-1, with 8 nucleotides matching TRBD1. The CDR3 is made up of 15 amino acids. Germline-derived CDR1 and CDR2 are SGHNT and YYREEE (reference sequence). After removal of 4 bases from V and 5 bases from J, the junction contained 10 bases not matched to a gene. CDR3 coding DNA: TGTGCCAGCAGCGATTGGACAGGGAGTAGGACTGAAGCTTTCTTT. Translated: CASSDWTGSRTEAFF.

This clonotype was detected many times. V gene TRBV7-9 combines with J gene TRBJ2-2, with a possible D match to TRBD1 (6 bases). This CDR3 is built from 15 residues. Trimming stripped 5 bases from V and 3 bases from J, with 13 bases between. Germline V gene sequence: CDR1 SEHNR, CDR2 FQNEAQ (reference sequence). As DNA, the CDR3 is TGTGCCAGCAGCGGACTGACAGGTCACACCGGGGAGCTGTTTTTT. It specifies CASSGLTGHTGELFF.

The V gene is TRBV10-3, the J gene TRBJ2-1, with D tentatively TRBD2 (6 bases). The CDR3 extends over 13 amino acids. Germline V CDR1 and CDR2: ENHRY, SYGVKD. Deletions cut 4 bases from V and 7 bases from J, with 11 bases between. The CDR3 DNA follows: TGTGCCATCAGTGGGAGGGAGGTAAATGAGCAGTTCTTC. Its protein product is CAISGREVNEQFF.

This clonotype has at least ten counts. The rearrangement joins TRBV29-1 to TRBJ2-4; D is possibly TRBD1 or TRBD2 (5 bases each). Germline V gene data show CDR1 as SQVTM and CDR2 as ANQGSEA. With 7 bases removed from V and 6 bases from J, the gap between germline ends came to 10 bases. The CDR3 loop spans 11 amino acids. CDR3 nucleotide sequence: TGCAGCGGTCGGGACGCAAACATTCAGTACTTC. It yields the protein CSGRDANIQYF.

This clonotype was counted ten times or more. This sequence joins TRBV20-1 and TRBJ2-4, with D unclear. The V end lost 3 bases, the J end lost 9 bases, and 12 bases lay between the germline ends. CDR1 and CDR2 from the germline V gene are DFQATT and SNEGSKA (reference sequence). The CDR3 has 12 residues. CDR3 residues: CSASLGRGIQYF. In DNA, the CDR3 is TGCAGTGCTAGTTTGGGCAGAGGCATTCAGTACTTC.

The sample holds many counts of this clonotype. The chain uses TRBV4-1 and TRBJ2-7, with 8 bases identical to TRBD1. The J segment lost 2 bases and the V segment lost 4 bases, leaving 4 bases of the junction unmatched. There are 14 residues in the CDR3. Germline V CDR1 and CDR2: MGHRA, YSYEKL. CDR3 nucleotides: TGCGCCAGCAGCCCCGGGACAGGAGCCTACGAGCAGTACTTC. Translated: CASSPGTGAYEQYF.

The rearrangement links TRBV20-1 to TRBJ2-7, with 12 bases that match TRBD2. Germline V gives CDR1 DFQATT, CDR2 SNEGSKA (reference sequence). The CDR3 is 14 amino acids. The V and J ends lost 6 bases and 0 bases, in that order; junction bases with no gene match: 3. CDR3 region: CSAGLAGRSYEQYF. DNA of the CDR3: TGCAGTGCCGGACTAGCGGGGCGCTCCTACGAGCAGTACTTC.

In its sample, this clonotype was seen many times. The rearrangement uses TRBV7-9 and TRBJ2-7; 7 bases align to TRBD1. V was clipped by 2 bases and J by 6 bases; unmatched bases: 4. CDR3 length equals 13 residues. Germline CDR1 reads SEHNR; CDR2 reads FQNEAQ (reference sequence). DNA for the CDR3: TGTGCCAGCAGCTTAAAATCAGGGGGCGAGCAGTACTTC. This gives the protein CASSLKSGGEQYF. Full variable domain (outside the CDR3, taken from reference TRBV7-9 and TRBJ2-7): DTGVSQNPRHKITKRGQNVTFRCDPISEHNRLYWYRQTLGQGPEFLTYFQNEAQLEKSRLLSDRFSAERPKGSFSTLEIQRTEQGDSAMYLCASSLKSGGEQYFGPGTRLTVT.

The sample holds many counts of this clonotype. This rearrangement joins TRBV5-1 to TRBJ2-3, with D possibly TRBD2 on 5 matching bases. Trimming removed 1 base from V and 4 bases from J, with 10 bases in between. CDR3 length: 14 residues. CDR1 is SGHRS and CDR2 is YFSETQ in the germline V gene. The CDR3 reads CASSLPGSADTQYF. The CDR3 DNA is TGCGCCAGCAGCTTGCCGGGTAGCGCAGATACGCAGTATTTT.

This clonotype has at least ten counts. The V and J genes are TRBV20-1 and TRBJ1-4, with D possibly matching TRBD1 (5 bases). CDR1 is DFQATT, CDR2 SNEGSKA, per germline (reference sequence). Trimming pared 5 bases from V and 3 bases from J, leaving 16 bases between. The length of the CDR3 is 15 residues. The CDR3 DNA reads TGCAGTGCTTCATCCTATGGCAGGGCTAATGAAAAACTGTTTTTT. It yields the protein CSASSYGRANEKLFF.

In this sample, this clonotype turned up a few times. The chain recombines TRBV28 with TRBJ2-4; 16 positions agree with TRBD2. Germline V CDR1 and CDR2: MDHEN, SYDVKM. V trimming: 6 bases; J trimming: 10 bases; junction bases outside the gene matches: 21. The CDR3 is 20 amino acids. DNA for the CDR3: TGTGCCAGCAGGAATACCCCCGGGACTAGCGGGGGGGAGCACCAAAGAATTCAGTACTTC. Translated: CASRNTPGTSGGEHQRIQYF.

This clonotype was observed many times. The gene calls are TRBV6-5 and TRBJ1-1; 8 bases map to TRBD1. The V segment lost 7 bases and the J segment 0 bases; nucleotides outside the gene matches: 4. CDR1 is MNHEY, CDR2 SVGAGI, per germline. The CDR3 is made up of 14 amino acids. CDR3 sequence reads: CASTLQGVNTEAFF. The CDR3 nucleotides are TGTGCCAGCACCCTACAGGGGGTGAACACTGAAGCTTTCTTT.

For this clonotype: At one end the junction does not follow the germline gene, possibly because of a read error. DNA for the CDR3: TGCAGTGCTGGGGGAAAGGGCAATCAGCCCCAGAATTTT. It is translated as CSAGGKGNQPQNF. The V call is TRBV20-1, the J call TRBJ1-5, with a possible D match to TRBD1 (5 bases). CDR3 size: 13 residues. Per the germline V gene, CDR1 is DFQATT and CDR2 is SNEGSKA (reference sequence).

The table lists this clonotype with many counts. This chain links TRBV5-5 with TRBJ1-2, with D possibly TRBD1 on 5 matching bases. Trimming left V 4 bases short and J 6 bases short, with 16 bases between. Germline assignment: CDR1 SGHKS and CDR2 YYEKEE (reference sequence). The CDR3 spans 14 residues. The CDR3, as DNA: TGTGCCAGCAGCCGATGGACTGGGGGGAATGGCTACACCTTC. It yields the protein CASSRWTGGNGYTF.

This clonotype was observed many times. The rearrangement joins TRBV3-1 to TRBJ1-2; D call uncertain. CDR3 length equals 14 residues. Germline V gene data show CDR1 as LGHDT and CDR2 as YNNKEL (reference sequence). V lost 5 bases, J lost 6 bases, and 16 bases lay in between. The CDR3 sequence: CASSFWTGWDGYTF. CDR3 nucleotide sequence: TGTGCCAGCAGCTTTTGGACGGGCTGGGATGGCTACACCTTC. The whole variable domain, filled in from reference TRBV3-1 and TRBJ1-2, reads DTAVSQTPKYLVTQMGNDKSIKCEQNLGHDTMYWYKQDSKKFLKIMFSYNNKELIINETVPNRFSPKSPDKAHLNLHINSLELGDSAVYFCASSFWTGWDGYTFGSGTRLTVV.

This clonotype was found many times. The chain couples TRBV7-9 to TRBJ1-6; 9 bases map to TRBD1. V dropped 4 bases and J dropped 8; count of bases not matched to a gene: 3. Looked up from germline, CDR1 is SEHNR and CDR2 is FQNEAQ (reference sequence). The CDR3 covers 14 residues. In nucleotides, the CDR3 is TGTGCCAGCAGCTATGGACAGGGGTATTCACCCCTCCACTTT. Its protein product is CASSYGQGYSPLHF.

Many counts were recorded for this clonotype. The chain links TRBV3-1 to TRBJ2-5; TRBD1 matches at 7 bases. V lost 5 bases and J lost 2; bases outside the gene matches: 5. CDR1 and CDR2 (germline): LGHDT, YNNKEL (reference sequence). This CDR3 is built from 14 residues. The DNA for the CDR3 is TGTGCCAGCAGCTTGGGACAGCTTCAAGAGACCCAGTACTTC. It yields the protein CASSLGQLQETQYF.

This clonotype was picked up many times. The chain uses TRBV21-1 and TRBJ1-2. TRBV21-1 is a pseudogene. This CDR3 spans 15 amino acids. The CDR3 spells CASSSKGRDNYGYTF. CDR3 nucleotide sequence: TGTGCCAGCAGCTCCAAGGGTAGGGATAACTATGGCTACACCTTC.

This clonotype appeared many times. This chain links TRBV5-1 with TRBJ2-3; D is unclear. CDR3 length: 18 amino acids. The germline CDR1 and CDR2 sequences are SGHRS and YFSETQ. V lost 1 base and J 2 bases, leaving 20 bases between the germline ends. The CDR3 reads CASSLRSQARKDTDTQYF. CDR3 DNA sequence: TGCGCCAGCAGCTTGAGGTCTCAGGCTCGCAAGGACACAGATACGCAGTATTTT.

This clonotype was recorded at least ten times. This chain uses TRBV27 with TRBJ2-1, with no clear D. The CDR3 is made up of 11 amino acids. CDR1 and CDR2 from the germline V gene are MNHEY and SMNVEV (reference sequence). V was shortened by 8 bases and J by 9 bases, with 11 bases between the two germline ends. The CDR3 here is CASQAASEQFF. DNA for the CDR3: TGTGCCAGCCAGGCCGCCAGTGAGCAGTTCTTC.

In this sample, this clonotype turned up many times. This sequence joins TRBV11-2 and TRBJ1-1; weak D call: TRBD1 (5 bases). The germline V gene has CDR1 SGHAT and CDR2 FQNNGV. Trimming removed 5 bases from V and 3 bases from J, with 13 bases in between. CDR3 length equals 14 residues. The CDR3, as DNA: TGTGCCAGCAGCCGGGGGGTCAGGGACACTGAAGCTTTCTTT. Translation: CASSRGVRDTEAFF.